These 6 T cell receptor beta chains were sequenced from one sample in a study of T-cell reconstitution after alpha-beta-depleted transplantation in children. Preparation of the TCRbeta library used unique molecular identifiers. TCRdb processed the PCR reads anew with MiXCR; each CDR3 protein has one entry. The sample has around 600,000 distinct CDR3 sequences; approximately 22% are singletons. Sequenced material: PBMCs, mostly from graft donor cells, taken 360 days after TCRalphabeta/CD19-depleted stem cell transplant. These receptors came from a boy younger than two who had a stem cell transplant for acute myeloid leukemia, so the T cells may come from the graft donor.

The sample holds many counts of this clonotype. The chain carries TRBV20-1 and TRBJ2-3; 7 nucleotides match TRBD1. The germline V gene encodes CDR1 DFQATT and CDR2 SNEGSKA (reference sequence). The CDR3 runs to 13 residues. V lost 5 bases, J lost 2 bases, and 4 bases stayed unmatched. CDR3 bases: TGCAGTGCTCCGACAGGGAACACAGATACGCAGTATTTT. Translated: CSAPTGNTDTQYF.

This clonotype was observed at least ten times. The V gene is TRBV20-1, the J gene TRBJ1-5; 8 nucleotides agree with TRBD1. CDR1 and CDR2 from the germline V gene are DFQATT and SNEGSKA (reference sequence). V trimming: 4 bases; J trimming: 2 bases; junction bases outside the gene matches: 7. The CDR3 covers 15 residues. DNA of the CDR3: TGCAGTGCTACTCGTCAGGGGGCGGGCAATCAGCCCCAGCATTTT. This encodes CSATRQGAGNQPQHF.

The chain joins TRBV15 to TRBJ2-7, with unresolved D. There are 14 residues in the CDR3. Trimming cost V 0 bases and J 3 bases, with 9 bases left between them. Germline V lookup: CDR1 LNHNV, CDR2 YYDKDF (reference sequence). The CDR3 region is CATSRDLGNYEQYF. For the CDR3, the DNA is TGTGCCACCAGCAGAGATTTGGGTAACTACGAGCAGTACTTC. The variable domain in full, with the rest retrieved from reference TRBV15 and TRBJ2-7, is DAMVIQNPRYQVTQFGKPVTLSCSQTLNHNVMYWYQQKSSQAPKLLFHYYDKDFNNEADTPDNFQSRRPNTSFCFLDIRSPGLGDTAMYLCATSRDLGNYEQYFGPGTRLTVT.

The chain links TRBV6-1 to TRBJ2-7, with 9 bases lining up with TRBD1. V was clipped by 8 bases and J by 2 bases; unmatched bases: 7. Germline V gene data show CDR1 as MNHNS and CDR2 as SASEGT. This CDR3 spans 14 amino acids. The CDR3 is CASGRDRETYEQYF. The DNA for the CDR3 is TGTGCCAGCGGCCGGGACAGGGAGACCTACGAGCAGTACTTC.

This clonotype was detected ten times or more. This rearrangement joins TRBV27 to TRBJ2-2, with 8 bases matching TRBD1. V lost 3 bases, J lost 6 bases, and 12 bases stayed unmatched. The CDR3 loop spans 17 amino acids. CDR1 and CDR2 (germline): MNHEY, SMNVEV (reference sequence). CDR3 DNA sequence: TGTGCCAGCAGTTTCCGGGGAGTCAGGGGGCCGGCCGGGGAGCTGTTTTTT. It yields the protein CASSFRGVRGPAGELFF.

There are many counts of this clonotype. The chain joins TRBV6-2 or TRBV6-3 to TRBJ2-7; D is ambiguous. Germline values: CDR1 MNHEY, CDR2 SVGEGT. The CDR3 contains 15 residues. Trimming removed 6 bases at V and 4 bases at J, with 19 bases between. CDR3 region: CASSSPFPGKYEQYF. The DNA for the CDR3 is TGTGCCAGCAGCTCCCCCTTCCCGGGCAAATACGAGCAGTACTTC.